Below, one TCR beta chain is given with its context. Peripheral blood was drawn, around 9.4 milliliters per donor. This specimen belongs to a study of blood T cells in healthy people across ages. Germline loops: CDR1 MDHEN, CDR2 SYDVKM. The V and J ends lost 5 bases and 0 bases, in that order; junction bases with no gene match: 2. This CDR3 has 15 amino acids. A second PCR of about 6 to 11 cycles used a sample-barcoded 5' primer and a J-beta primer mix. TCRdb processed the 5' RACE reads anew with MiXCR; each CDR3 protein has one entry. The table lists about 620,000 distinct CDR3 sequences, 52% of them singletons.

The chain has TRBV28 and TRBJ2-7, with TRBD2 matching over 12 bases. Sequenced material: blood. The TCR comes from an elderly woman in good health. CDR3: CASSMTSGSSYEQYF. CDR3 coding DNA: TGTGCCAGCAGTATGACTAGCGGGAGCTCCTACGAGCAGTACTTC.